This TCR beta chain was sequenced in a study of blood T cell repertoires in COVID-19. As for the study in general: Whether acute or convalescent, the COVID-19 samples came from the United States, Italy and Spain. PBMCs, B-cell-depleted T cells, or T cells provided the cDNA or gDNA that made up the material.

The CDR3 extends over 16 amino acids. V lost 3 bases and J 4 bases, leaving 16 bases between the germline ends. Germline CDR1 and CDR2: MNHEY and SVGEGT. Per the original methods: Researchers report that nucleated cell counts were estimated from reference gene primer amplification. Using immunoSEQ multiplex PCR, the repertoire was profiled, and TCRdb retains in-frame clones only, with some absent. For V, J and clone size, that table is used; D and trimming come from the DNA. Of roughly 49,000 clones listed, around 90% are singletons. This sequence originates from a human donor in a cohort sampled during active COVID-19. The rearrangement uses TRBV6-2 or TRBV6-3 and TRBJ1-5; the D is unclear. Sequencing input: peripheral blood. The CDR3 region has the DNA TGTGCCAGCAGTTATAATTCATGGGCAGTTAATCAGCCCCAGCATTTT. As protein: CASSYNSWAVNQPQHF.